These 4 T cell receptor beta chains share one sample of origin, sequenced in a study of human T cells and chemical hapten exposure. MiXCR, applied by TCRdb to the RACE reads, yields one record per CDR3 protein. The data contain under 100,000 distinct CDR3 sequences, approximately 9% of them singletons. As to time point: pre-sensitization, week 0. Treatment given: therapeutic diphenylcyclopropenone sensitization with weekly scalp DPC. The specimen was whole blood, collected in connection with sensitization to the hapten diphenylcyclopropenone (DPC). Source of these receptors: a man aged 40-55 years with alopecia areata. Some clones in this sample may be carry-over from other donors' samples.

This clonotype was seen more than once but under ten times. The chain has TRBV6-5 and TRBJ2-5, with TRBD1 matching over 7 bases. From germline, CDR1 is MNHEY and CDR2 SVGAGI. With 5 bases clipped from V and 2 bases from J, the junction kept 5 bases outside the gene matches. The CDR3 covers 14 residues. The CDR3: CASSETGRQETQYF. CDR3 DNA sequence: TGTGCCAGCAGTGAGACAGGGCGACAAGAGACCCAGTACTTC.

There are a few counts of this clonotype. This chain links TRBV5-6 with TRBJ1-1; no definite D call. The CDR3 is 14 amino acids. Germline CDR1 reads SGHDT; CDR2 reads YYEEEE. Trimming pared 0 bases from V and 7 bases from J, leaving 13 bases between. DNA of the CDR3: TGTGCCAGCAGCTTGGAAATGGGTATGGGTGAAGCTTTCTTT. It specifies CASSLEMGMGEAFF.

This clonotype was detected many times. This chain links TRBV5-6 with TRBJ1-1; tentatively, D is TRBD1 (5 bases). V lost 2 bases and J lost 7, with 12 bases in between. Looked up from germline, CDR1 is SGHDT and CDR2 is YYEEEE. This CDR3 spans 13 amino acids. The CDR3 DNA sequence: TGTGCCAGCAGCTTTGGGACGGCCATTGAAGCTTTCTTT. It is translated as CASSFGTAIEAFF.

By share, this clonotype ranks as medium-sized. The chain uses TRBV7-9 and TRBJ2-3; a possible D gene is TRBD2 (6 bases). V shed 1 base and J shed 9 bases, with 11 bases lying between them. CDR3 length: 13 residues. From germline, CDR1 is SEHNR and CDR2 FQNEAQ (reference sequence). The CDR3 reads CASSLGAAGTQYF. The DNA of the CDR3 is TGTGCCAGCAGCTTAGGTGCTGCGGGGACGCAGTATTTT.